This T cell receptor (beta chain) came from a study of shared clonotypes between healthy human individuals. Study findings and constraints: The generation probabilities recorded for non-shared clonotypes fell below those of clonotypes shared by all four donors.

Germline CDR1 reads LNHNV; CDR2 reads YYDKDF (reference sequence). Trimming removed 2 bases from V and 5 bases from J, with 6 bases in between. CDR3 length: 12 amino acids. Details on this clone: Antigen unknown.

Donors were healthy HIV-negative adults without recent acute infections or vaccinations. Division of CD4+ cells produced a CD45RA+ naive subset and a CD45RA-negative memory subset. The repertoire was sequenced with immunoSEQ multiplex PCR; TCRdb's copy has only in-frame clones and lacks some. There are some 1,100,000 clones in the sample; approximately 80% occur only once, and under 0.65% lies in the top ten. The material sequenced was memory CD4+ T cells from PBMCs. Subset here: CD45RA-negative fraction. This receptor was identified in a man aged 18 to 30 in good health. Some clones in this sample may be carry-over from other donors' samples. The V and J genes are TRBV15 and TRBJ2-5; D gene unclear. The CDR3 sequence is CATSRWSETQYF. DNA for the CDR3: TGTGCCACCAGCAGATGGTCGGAGACCCAGTACTTC. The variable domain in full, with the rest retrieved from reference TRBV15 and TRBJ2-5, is DAMVIQNPRYQVTQFGKPVTLSCSQTLNHNVMYWYQQKSSQAPKLLFHYYDKDFNNEADTPDNFQSRRPNTSFCFLDIRSPGLGDTAMYLCATSRWSETQYFGPGTRLLVL.